This TCR beta chain was sequenced in a study of spatial heterogeneity in lung cancer. Study at large: Raw sequencing reads included, on average, more than eight appearances of each unique TCR and UMI combination.

As to time point: sample taken at primary tumor resection. Unsorted samples of tumor, nontumor lung or frozen PBMC had their whole RNA sequenced. In the case of this clonotype: Its antigen remains unknown. The library was prepared for alpha chains; this beta chain is a stray read, so its frequency means little.

Study results and caveats: Tumor mutation counts were tracked by expanded intratumoral alpha and beta TCR counts.

Germline-derived CDR1 and CDR2 are SGHDT and YYEEEE. This CDR3 spans 14 amino acids. The ends were cut back, 4 bases at V and 1 base at J, with 11 bases in the middle. TCRdb re-derived calls from the 5' RACE reads in MiXCR, one entry per CDR3 protein. The profile shows some 16,000 distinct CDR3 sequences, approximately 6.5% of them singletons. The sequence was collected from a female donor with early-stage non-small cell lung cancer. V gene TRBV5-6 combines with J gene TRBJ2-5; possible D gene TRBD1, 6 bases. Sequencing used lung tumor tissue, obtained at surgery. The CDR3 sequence is CASSNDRPQETQYF. Here the CDR3 DNA reads TGTGCCAGCAGCAATGACAGGCCCCAAGAGACCCAGTACTTC.